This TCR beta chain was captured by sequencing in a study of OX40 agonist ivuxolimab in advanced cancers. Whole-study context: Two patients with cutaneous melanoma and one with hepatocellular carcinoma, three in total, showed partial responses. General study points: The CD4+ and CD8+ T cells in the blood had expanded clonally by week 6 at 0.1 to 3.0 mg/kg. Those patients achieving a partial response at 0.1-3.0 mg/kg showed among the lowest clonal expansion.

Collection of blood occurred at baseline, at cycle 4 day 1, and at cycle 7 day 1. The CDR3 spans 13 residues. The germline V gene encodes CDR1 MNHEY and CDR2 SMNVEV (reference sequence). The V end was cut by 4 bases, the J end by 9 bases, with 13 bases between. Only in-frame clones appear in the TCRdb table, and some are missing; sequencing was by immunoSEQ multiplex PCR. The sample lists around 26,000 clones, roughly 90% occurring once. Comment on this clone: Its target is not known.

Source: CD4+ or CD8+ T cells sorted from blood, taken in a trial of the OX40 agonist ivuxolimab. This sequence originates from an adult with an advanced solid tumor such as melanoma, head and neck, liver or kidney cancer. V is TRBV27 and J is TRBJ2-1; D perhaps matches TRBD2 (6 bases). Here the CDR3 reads CASSSWDSSEQFF. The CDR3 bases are TGTGCCAGCAGTTCCTGGGACTCTAGTGAGCAGTTCTTC.